These 13 T cell receptor beta chains share one sample of origin, sequenced in a study of CD8 T cells in Susac syndrome. Random hexamers primed reverse transcription of about 0.45 to 1 ug RNA. TCRdb ran MiXCR on the immunoSEQ multiplex PCR reads and lists one entry per CDR3 protein. The sample lists 180,000 or so distinct CDR3 sequences, around 94% occurring once. What was sequenced was CD4+ T cells from PBMCs. The receptors come from a human donor in good health.

The chain uses TRBV15 and TRBJ2-3, with TRBD1 matching over 8 bases. The CDR3 is 16 amino acids. Trimming took 2 bases from V and 0 from J; bases not matched to a gene: 4. Germline V gene sequence: CDR1 LNHNV, CDR2 YYDKDF (reference sequence). The chain's CDR3 is CATSRRTGTSTDTQYF. CDR3 nucleotide sequence: TGTGCCACCAGCAGAAGGACAGGGACTAGCACAGATACGCAGTATTTT. Full variable domain (outside the CDR3, taken from reference TRBV15 and TRBJ2-3): DAMVIQNPRYQVTQFGKPVTLSCSQTLNHNVMYWYQQKSSQAPKLLFHYYDKDFNNEADTPDNFQSRRPNTSFCFLDIRSPGLGDTAMYLCATSRRTGTSTDTQYFGPGTRLTVL.

V gene TRBV3-1 combines with J gene TRBJ1-5, with a possible D match to TRBD1 (5 bases). The CDR3 is 13 amino acids. Germline-derived CDR1 and CDR2 are LGHDT and YNNKEL (reference sequence). Deletions cut 4 bases from V and 6 bases from J, with 10 bases between. The CDR3 loop reads CASSLQQAQPQHF. The CDR3 DNA reads TGTGCCAGCAGCCTACAACAGGCTCAGCCCCAGCATTTT.

In DNA form, the CDR3 reads TGCGCCAGCAGCCCCGAAGGACAGGGCTACGAGCAGTACTTC. Amino acids: CASSPEGQGYEQYF. The chain joins TRBV5-1 to TRBJ2-7, with 8 bases matching TRBD1. V trimming: 4 bases; J trimming: 3 bases; junction bases outside the gene matches: 6. Germline CDR1 and CDR2: SGHRS and YFSETQ. This CDR3 contains 14 residues.

The rearrangement uses TRBV6-6 and TRBJ2-7; D ambiguous. The V gene's germline CDR1 is MNHNY and CDR2 SVGAGI (reference sequence). The V and J ends lost 4 bases and 6 bases respectively, with 7 bases between them. The CDR3 sequence is 11 residues long. DNA for the CDR3: TGTGCCAGCAGTTCGCTAGGCGAGCAGTACTTC. This codes for CASSSLGEQYF.

The V call is TRBV19, the J call TRBJ1-2; unclear D gene. Trimming took 1 base from V and 2 from J, leaving 8 bases between them. The CDR3 spans 14 residues. The germline CDR1 and CDR2 sequences are LNHDA and SQIVND (reference sequence). The CDR3 nucleotides are TGTGCCAGTAGTATAGTGGGCACAAACTATGGCTACACCTTC. Its protein is CASSIVGTNYGYTF.

J is TRBJ2-5 and V is TRBV2, with D possibly being TRBD2 (5 bases). The CDR3 is made up of 11 amino acids. Deletions cut 8 bases from V and 8 bases from J, with 12 bases between. CDR1 is SNHLY, CDR2 FYNNEI, per germline. The CDR3 reads CASRGWGTQYF. As DNA, the CDR3 is TGTGCCAGCCGAGGGTGGGGAACCCAGTACTTC.

DNA of the CDR3: TGTGCCAGCAGCCGGGGACAGCCTTATGGCTACACCTTC. The encoded protein is CASSRGQPYGYTF. The chain has TRBV14 and TRBJ1-2; 7 bases line up with TRBD1. V dropped 4 bases and J dropped 5; count of bases not matched to a gene: 4. Germline V gives CDR1 SGHDN, CDR2 FVKESK. The CDR3 spans 13 residues.

This chain links TRBV7-6 with TRBJ2-5; 8 positions agree with TRBD1. This CDR3 contains 15 residues. With 5 bases clipped from V and 2 bases from J, the junction kept 7 bases outside the gene matches. Germline-derived CDR1 and CDR2 are SGHVS and FNYEAQ. The CDR3 DNA sequence: TGTGCCAGCAGCCTACAGGGGGTACGACAAGAGACCCAGTACTTC. As protein: CASSLQGVRQETQYF.

The gene calls are TRBV2 and TRBJ2-5; 10 nucleotides align to TRBD1. The ends lost 9 bases at V and 6 bases at J; junction bases unmatched: 10. Germline lookup yields CDR1 SNHLY and CDR2 FYNNEI. The CDR3 is 14 residues long. DNA for the CDR3: TGTGCCAGTTCCGGGACAGGGGCGCCGAAGACCCAGTACTTC. It is translated as CASSGTGAPKTQYF.

The chain joins TRBV20-1 to TRBJ2-3; 10 bases line up with TRBD1. Germline trimming cut 6 bases from V and 4 bases from J; bases unmatched to any gene: 7. CDR1 is DFQATT, CDR2 SNEGSKA, per germline (reference sequence). The CDR3 has 14 residues. Written as DNA, the CDR3 is TGCAGTGCCGATGACAGGGGGCGGCCAGATACGCAGTATTTT. It encodes CSADDRGRPDTQYF.

The CDR3 here is CASSQDRGRNNEQFF. The CDR3 DNA reads TGTGCCAGCAGCCAAGATCGGGGGAGGAACAATGAGCAGTTCTTC. The rearrangement links TRBV4-2 to TRBJ2-1, with D maybe TRBD2 (6 bases). V was trimmed by 0 bases and J by 5 bases, leaving 11 bases between them. The CDR3 runs to 15 residues. In germline, CDR1 is LGHNA, CDR2 YNFKEQ.

This chain uses TRBV20-1 with TRBJ2-5; TRBD2 matches at 8 bases. The CDR3 loop spans 15 amino acids. The V segment lost 1 base and the J segment 5 bases; nucleotides outside the gene matches: 9. Germline CDR1 and CDR2: DFQATT and SNEGSKA (reference sequence). DNA for the CDR3: TGCAGTGCTAGAGCGGATAGCGGGGACTTGGAGACCCAGTACTTC. It specifies CSARADSGDLETQYF.

This chain connects TRBV7-2 to TRBJ1-5, with unresolved D. The ends were cut back, 5 bases at V and 3 bases at J, with 8 bases in the middle. Germline loops: CDR1 SGHTA, CDR2 FQGNSA. The CDR3 runs to 13 residues. The DNA of the CDR3 is TGTGCCAGCAGCCTCGACGCCAATCAGCCCCAGCATTTT. Encoded protein: CASSLDANQPQHF.